The clone carrying this T cell receptor (beta chain) was seen a few times. Antigen: not known. Germline V gene lookup returns CDR1 LNHDA and CDR2 SQIVND (reference sequence). V shed 9 bases and J shed 1 base, with 13 bases lying between them. This CDR3 region has 14 residues. The CD4+ fraction was divided into a CD45RA+ naive subset and a CD45RA-negative memory subset. These data come from a study of shared clonotypes between healthy human individuals. Study-wide context: Aged 18 to 49, the donors were two women and a few men.

The study's findings and limits: Sharing across a few donors was seen in 4% to 5.5% of naive CD4 clonotypes.

TCRdb's table, derived via immunoSEQ multiplex PCR, lists solely in-frame clones and lacks some. The sample holds 780,000 or so clones, roughly 72% seen once. This chain links TRBV19 with TRBJ2-1, with D unclear. Sequencing was done on a sample of memory CD4+ T cells sorted from blood. Sample subset: CD45RA-negative fraction. The TCR comes from a woman aged 30 to 39 in good health. The CDR3 bases are TGTGCCAGCCGTGACTTTTTATCCTACAATGAGCAGTTCTTC. It specifies CASRDFLSYNEQFF.